What follows is one T cell receptor (beta chain) and its context. Original data processing: Reference gene primer amplification gave estimated nucleated cell counts. The protocol was immunoSEQ multiplex PCR, while the TCRdb copy is restricted to in-frame clones and leaves out a portion. That table supplies the V and J calls and clone size; D and trimming were determined from the DNA. The sample consists of under 35,000 clones, over 80% of them appearing once. The CDR3 is 11 residues long. The germline V gene has CDR1 SGHDT and CDR2 YYEEEE. With 5 bases removed from V and 12 bases from J, the gap between germline ends came to 11 bases. These data are taken from a study of blood T cell repertoires in COVID-19. Overall study context: The study drew acute and convalescent COVID-19 samples from the United States, Italy and Spain. From T cells, B-cell-depleted T cells, or PBMCs came the material, which was cDNA or gDNA.

This receptor was taken from a man aged 55 to 69 with active COVID-19. The V and J genes are TRBV5-6 and TRBJ1-4, with D possibly being TRBD1 (5 bases). Sequenced input: peripheral blood. CDR3 sequence (DNA): TGTGCCAGCAGTAACACCAGGGAACTGTTTTTT. This translates into CASSNTRELFF.